Listed below are T cell receptor beta chains from one sample, sequenced in a study of T-cell reconstitution after alpha-beta-depleted transplantation in children. TCRdb called the PCR reads again in MiXCR, with one record for every CDR3 protein. The sample lists 600,000 to 700,000 distinct CDR3 sequences; approximately 16% were seen once. Material: PBMCs from the stem cell graft donor, obtained from the stem cell graft. The receptors come from a human donor who donated a stem cell graft to a child with acute myeloid leukemia. The CDR3 runs from the conserved cysteine through the conserved F or W. A D gene is named only where the DNA matches it firmly. Clone size is shown for a subset of rows, as once, few, many or a class of expanded clone.

D	size	V	J	CDR3	DNA
.	.	TRBV29-1	TRBJ1-3	CSVEVRYSSGNTIYF	TGCAGCGTTGAAGTGCGGTACAGCTCTGGAAACACCATATATTTT
.	.	TRBV7-9	TRBJ1-2	CASSLGWQGENYGYTF	TGTGCCAGCAGCTTAGGATGGCAGGGTGAGAACTATGGCTACACCTTC
.	.	TRBV4-3	TRBJ2-1	CASSQEPARGEQFF	TGCGCCAGCAGCCAAGAGCCCGCCCGAGGTGAGCAGTTCTTC
.	.	TRBV12-3/TRBV12-4	TRBJ2-1	CASSFSISDNEQFF	TGTGCCAGCAGTTTTTCTATCTCCGACAATGAGCAGTTCTTC
TRBD1	many	TRBV7-3	TRBJ1-1	CASSLDRSTEAFF	TGTGCCAGCAGCCTGGACAGGAGCACTGAAGCTTTCTTT
.	many	TRBV5-8	TRBJ1-1	CASSLTSRNTEAFF	TGTGCCAGCAGCCTAACCAGCAGGAACACTGAAGCTTTCTTT
.	many	TRBV20-1	TRBJ1-2	CSSAPGPNLYGYTF	TGCAGTAGTGCTCCGGGACCGAATTTATATGGCTACACCTTC
.	many	TRBV29-1	TRBJ2-2	CSVVGGNTGELFF	TGCAGCGTTGTGGGTGGAAACACCGGGGAGCTGTTTTTT
TRBD1	many	TRBV20-1	TRBJ1-1	CSARGTGESFF	TGCAGTGCCCGAGGGACAGGGGAATCTTTCTTT
TRBD1	few	TRBV12-3/TRBV12-4	TRBJ2-1	CASIPTGTGYNEQFF	TGTGCCAGCATTCCCACCGGGACAGGGTACAATGAGCAGTTCTTC
TRBD1	few	TRBV3-1	TRBJ1-1	CASSGPTGDTEAFF	TGTGCCAGCAGCGGACCTACAGGGGACACTGAAGCTTTCTTT
.	many	TRBV5-5	TRBJ1-5	CASSWGGMRSNQPQHF	TGTGCCAGCAGCTGGGGGGGGATGAGGAGCAATCAGCCCCAGCATTTT
TRBD1	many	TRBV29-1	TRBJ1-1	CSVKGTANTEAFF	TGCAGCGTAAAAGGGACAGCGAACACTGAAGCTTTCTTT
.	few	TRBV7-2	TRBJ2-5	CASSLNTGETQYF	TGTGCCAGCAGCTTAAATACAGGAGAGACCCAGTACTTC
TRBD1	.	TRBV24-1	TRBJ2-5	CATSETGQETQETQYF	TGTGCCACCAGTGAGACCGGACAGGAAACTCAAGAGACCCAGTACTTC
TRBD1	many	TRBV20-1	TRBJ1-5	CSATPDREGQPQHF	TGCAGTGCTACCCCCGACAGGGAGGGGCAGCCCCAGCATTTT
TRBD1	many	TRBV29-1	TRBJ2-1	CSVPGQDYNEQFF	TGCAGCGTCCCGGGACAGGACTACAATGAGCAGTTCTTC
.	many	TRBV6-4	TRBJ2-2	CASSELSAGRGELFF	TGTGCCAGCAGTGAATTGTCAGCAGGGCGCGGGGAGCTGTTTTTT
.	many	TRBV19	TRBJ2-5	CASRPSGLQTQYF	TGTGCCAGTCGACCTTCAGGGTTGCAGACCCAGTACTTC
.	.	TRBV10-3	TRBJ2-5	CAISRGTESETQYF	TGTGCCATCAGTCGGGGGACTGAGTCAGAGACCCAGTACTTC
.	few	TRBV10-3	TRBJ1-4	CAISPGGGEKLFF	TGTGCCATCAGCCCGGGGGGCGGCGAAAAACTGTTTTTT
TRBD2	few	TRBV5-1	TRBJ2-1	CASSLALVGGEYNEQFF	TGCGCCAGCAGCTTGGCGTTGGTGGGGGGGGAATACAATGAGCAGTTCTTC
.	many	TRBV6-5	TRBJ2-7	CASSYGQSYEQYF	TGTGCCAGCAGTTACGGGCAATCCTACGAGCAGTACTTC
.	many	TRBV20-1	TRBJ2-5	CSGKGTQETQYF	TGCAGTGGCAAAGGCACCCAAGAGACCCAGTACTTC
.	many	TRBV20-1	TRBJ1-4	CSALRGTIREKLFF	TGCAGTGCTCTGAGGGGGACGATCCGGGAAAAACTGTTTTTT
TRBD1	.	TRBV12-3/TRBV12-4	TRBJ2-2	CATTPGTVTGELFF	TGTGCCACAACACCCGGGACAGTCACCGGGGAGCTGTTTTTT
.	.	TRBV7-3	TRBJ2-7	CASSPTTGTYERYF	TGTGCCAGCAGCCCAACGACAGGGACTTACGAGCGGTACTTC
.	many	TRBV20-1	TRBJ1-5	CSARMAGGLHQPQHF	TGCAGTGCTAGGATGGCAGGAGGACTTCATCAGCCCCAGCATTTT
.	.	TRBV6-1	TRBJ1-5	CASSGSHSNQPQHF	TGTGCCAGCAGTGGTAGTCATAGCAATCAGCCCCAGCATTTT
TRBD2	.	TRBV10-2	TRBJ2-2	CASSELSGLAGGIQNTGELFF	TGCGCCAGCAGTGAGCTATCGGGCCTAGCGGGGGGGATCCAGAACACCGGGGAGCTGTTTTTT
.	.	TRBV6-5	TRBJ1-5	CASSYRQPNQPQHF	TGTGCCAGCAGTTATCGGCAGCCTAATCAGCCCCAGCATTTT
.	few	TRBV7-8	TRBJ2-7	CASSYLLETIYEQYF	TGTGCCAGCAGCTACCTTTTAGAGACAATCTACGAGCAGTACTTC
.	many	TRBV6-5	TRBJ2-7	CASSSPDRTSYEQYF	TGTGCCAGCAGTTCCCCCGACAGAACCTCCTACGAGCAGTACTTC
TRBD2	.	TRBV7-8	TRBJ2-7	CASTAGTSSHEQYF	TGTGCCAGCACCGCCGGGACTAGCTCCCACGAGCAGTACTTC
.	many	TRBV25-1	TRBJ1-1	CASSQGWGEAFF	TGTGCCAGCAGTCAGGGGTGGGGTGAAGCTTTCTTT
.	.	TRBV7-2	TRBJ2-5	CASSVTRGSQETQYF	TGTGCCAGCAGCGTCACACGGGGTTCACAAGAGACCCAGTACTTC
.	many	TRBV6-1	TRBJ2-2	CASSEVGPSSGELFF	TGTGCCAGCAGTGAAGTCGGGCCGTCGAGCGGGGAGCTGTTTTTT
.	many	TRBV20-1	TRBJ1-1	CSARRRAGSTEAFF	TGCAGTGCTAGAAGGAGGGCTGGGAGCACTGAAGCTTTCTTT
.	.	TRBV18	TRBJ1-1	CASSPLVNTEAFF	TGTGCCAGCTCACCCCTGGTGAACACTGAAGCTTTCTTT
TRBD1	few	TRBV4-3	TRBJ2-3	CASSLTGQGLDTQYF	TGCGCCAGCAGCCTGACGGGACAGGGTTTAGATACGCAGTATTTT
TRBD1	many	TRBV6-5	TRBJ1-1	CASSYHQGQGARAFF	TGTGCCAGCAGTTACCACCAGGGACAGGGGGCGCGAGCTTTCTTT
.	few	TRBV5-1	TRBJ2-5	CASSSPTGLRQETQYF	TGCGCCAGCAGCTCCCCGACAGGATTGAGGCAAGAGACCCAGTACTTC
TRBD2	.	TRBV12-3/TRBV12-4	TRBJ2-3	CASSSPWGGASTDTQYF	TGTGCCAGCAGTTCCCCTTGGGGAGGGGCCAGCACAGATACGCAGTATTTT
.	many	TRBV12-3/TRBV12-4	TRBJ2-1	CASNPGGGNEQFF	TGTGCCAGCAATCCCGGGGGTGGTAATGAGCAGTTCTTC
.	.	TRBV6-5	TRBJ2-1	CASSYTGAYNEQFF	TGTGCCAGCAGTTACACGGGGGCCTACAATGAGCAGTTCTTC
TRBD1	.	TRBV7-9	TRBJ2-7	CASSPPGTADEQYF	TGTGCCAGCAGCCCTCCCGGGACAGCGGACGAGCAGTACTTC